This T cell receptor beta chain was retrieved from a study of radiation and T cells in renal cell carcinoma. The germline V gene encodes CDR1 LNHDA and CDR2 SQIVND (reference sequence). V was clipped by 5 bases and J by 4 bases; unmatched bases: 6. CDR3 size: 16 residues. Libraries were prepared by immunoSEQ multiplex PCR; TCRdb keeps only in-frame clonotypes and omits some of them. The table has some 150,000 clones, roughly 80% seen once. Note on this clone: The antigen is undetermined.

Time point defined: baseline pretreatment blood. Regarding treatment: 15 Gy SBRT to primary tumor, nephrectomy 4 weeks later. After SBRT, blood was collected at 2 and 4 weeks, plus baseline. The study's findings and limits: From baseline, blood top tumor clonotypes peaked at 2 weeks post-radiation.

The sample here was blood, taken from a patient whose treatment included radiotherapy and nephrectomy. This receptor was taken from a woman aged 50 to 65 with renal cell carcinoma. The chain employs TRBV19 and TRBJ1-5; 12 bases fit TRBD1. The CDR3 region is CASSAGTGGGNQPQHF. DNA for the CDR3: TGTGCCAGTAGTGCCGGGACAGGGGGCGGGAATCAGCCCCAGCATTTT.